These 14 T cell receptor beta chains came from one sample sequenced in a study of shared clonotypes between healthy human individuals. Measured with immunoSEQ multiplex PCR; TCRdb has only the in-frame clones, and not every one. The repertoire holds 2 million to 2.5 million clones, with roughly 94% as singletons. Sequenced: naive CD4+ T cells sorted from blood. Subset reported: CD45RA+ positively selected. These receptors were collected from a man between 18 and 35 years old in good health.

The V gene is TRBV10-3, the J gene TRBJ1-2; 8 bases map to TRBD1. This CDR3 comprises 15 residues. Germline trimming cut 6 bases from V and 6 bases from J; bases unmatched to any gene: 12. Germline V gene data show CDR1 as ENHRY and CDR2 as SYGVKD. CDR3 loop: CAIRTGQVNQNGYTF. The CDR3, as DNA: TGTGCCATCAGAACGGGACAGGTTAACCAGAATGGCTACACCTTC.

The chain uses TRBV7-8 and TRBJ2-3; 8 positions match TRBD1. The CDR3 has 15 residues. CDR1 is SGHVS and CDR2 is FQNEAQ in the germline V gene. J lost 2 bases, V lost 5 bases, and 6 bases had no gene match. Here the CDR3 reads CASSPRDRLTDTQYF. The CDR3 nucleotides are TGTGCCAGCAGCCCCCGGGACAGGCTCACAGATACGCAGTATTTT.

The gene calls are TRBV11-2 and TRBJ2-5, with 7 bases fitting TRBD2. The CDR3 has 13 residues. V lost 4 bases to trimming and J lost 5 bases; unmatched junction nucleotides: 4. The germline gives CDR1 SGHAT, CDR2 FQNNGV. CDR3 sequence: CASSSLGGETQYF. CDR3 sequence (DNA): TGTGCCAGCAGCTCTCTGGGAGGGGAGACCCAGTACTTC.

CDR3 nucleotide sequence: TGTGCCAGCTCCCAGGCTCCGGAGGGGTACGAGCAGTACTTC. Translated: CASSQAPEGYEQYF. The chain joins TRBV18 to TRBJ2-7; a possible D gene is TRBD2 (6 bases). CDR3 size: 14 residues. Germline V lookup: CDR1 KGHSH, CDR2 LQKENI. The V and J ends lost 6 bases and 4 bases respectively, with 16 bases between them.

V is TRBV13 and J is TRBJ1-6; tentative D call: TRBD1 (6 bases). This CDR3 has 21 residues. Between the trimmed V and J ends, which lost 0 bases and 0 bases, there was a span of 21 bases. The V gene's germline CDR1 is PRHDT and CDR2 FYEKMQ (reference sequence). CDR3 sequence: CASSLGPRQAAGFSYNSPLHF. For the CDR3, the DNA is TGTGCCAGCAGCTTAGGACCCAGACAGGCGGCGGGGTTCTCCTATAATTCACCCCTCCACTTT.

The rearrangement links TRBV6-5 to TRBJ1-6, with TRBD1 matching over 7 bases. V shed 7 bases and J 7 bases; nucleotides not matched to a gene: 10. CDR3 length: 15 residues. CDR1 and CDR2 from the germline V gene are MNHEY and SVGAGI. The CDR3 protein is CASTTPTGRNSPLHF. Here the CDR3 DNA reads TGTGCCAGCACCACCCCGACAGGGAGAAATTCACCCCTCCACTTT.

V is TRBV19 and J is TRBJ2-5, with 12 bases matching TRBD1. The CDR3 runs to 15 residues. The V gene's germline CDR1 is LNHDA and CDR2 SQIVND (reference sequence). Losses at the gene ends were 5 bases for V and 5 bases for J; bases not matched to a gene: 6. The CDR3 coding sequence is TGTGCCAGTAGTCTCGGGACAGGGGGCACGGAGACCCAGTACTTC. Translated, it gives CASSLGTGGTETQYF.

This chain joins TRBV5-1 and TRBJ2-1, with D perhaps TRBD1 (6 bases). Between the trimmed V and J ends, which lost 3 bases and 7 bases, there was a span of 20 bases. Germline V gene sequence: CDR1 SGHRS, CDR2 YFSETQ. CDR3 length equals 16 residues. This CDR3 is CASSYPLTGSGNEQFF. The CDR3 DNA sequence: TGCGCCAGCAGCTATCCTTTGACAGGTTCCGGGAATGAGCAGTTCTTC.

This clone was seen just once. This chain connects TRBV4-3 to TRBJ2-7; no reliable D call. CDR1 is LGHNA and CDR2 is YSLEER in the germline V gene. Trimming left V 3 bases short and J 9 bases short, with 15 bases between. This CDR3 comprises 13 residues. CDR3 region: CASSQYLASVQYF. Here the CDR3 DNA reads TGCGCCAGCAGCCAGTATTTAGCCAGTGTGCAGTACTTC.

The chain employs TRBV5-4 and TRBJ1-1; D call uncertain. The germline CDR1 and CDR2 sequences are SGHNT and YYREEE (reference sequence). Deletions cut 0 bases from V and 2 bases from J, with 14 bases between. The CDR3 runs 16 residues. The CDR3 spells CASSLVGLLSNTEAFF. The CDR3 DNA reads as TGTGCCAGCAGCTTGGTCGGCCTGCTGTCTAACACTGAAGCTTTCTTT.

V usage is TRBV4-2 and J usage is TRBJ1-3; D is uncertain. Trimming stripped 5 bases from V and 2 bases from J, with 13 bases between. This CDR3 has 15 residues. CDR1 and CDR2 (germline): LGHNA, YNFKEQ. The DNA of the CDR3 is TGTGCCAGCAGCTTGGATCCCGTTGCTGGAAACACCATATATTTT. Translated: CASSLDPVAGNTIYF.

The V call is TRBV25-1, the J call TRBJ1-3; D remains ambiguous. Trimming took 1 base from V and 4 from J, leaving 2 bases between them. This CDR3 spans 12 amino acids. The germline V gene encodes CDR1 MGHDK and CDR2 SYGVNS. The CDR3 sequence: CASSEFGNTIYF. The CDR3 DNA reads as TGTGCCAGCAGTGAATTCGGAAACACCATATATTTT.

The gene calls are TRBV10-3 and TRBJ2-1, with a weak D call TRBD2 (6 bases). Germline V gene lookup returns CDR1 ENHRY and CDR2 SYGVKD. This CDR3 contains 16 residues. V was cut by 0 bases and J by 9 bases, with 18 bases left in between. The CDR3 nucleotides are TGTGCCATCAGTGAGTCGGTGGAGGGAGGCCGGAGTGAGCAGTTCTTC. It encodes CAISESVEGGRSEQFF.

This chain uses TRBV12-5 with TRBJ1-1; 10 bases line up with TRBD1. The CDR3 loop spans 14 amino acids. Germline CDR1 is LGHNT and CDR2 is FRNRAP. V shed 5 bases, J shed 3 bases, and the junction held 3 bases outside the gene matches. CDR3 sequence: CASGRGQGDTEAFF. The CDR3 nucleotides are TGTGCTAGTGGTCGTGGACAGGGGGACACTGAAGCTTTCTTT.